Detailed here is one T cell receptor beta chain. Antigen unknown. A multiplex PCR was run with 60 Vbeta primers and 13 Jbeta primers. Sequenced by immunoSEQ multiplex PCR; TCRdb stores in-frame clones only, minus some. The sample holds 150,000 to 200,000 clones; about 75% are singletons and the top ten take less than 3%. This sample was taken from a study of cytomegalovirus exposure and HLA in healthy donors. Study-level results: In a later analysis, the majority of CMV-associated beta chains seemingly showed HLA restriction. Across HLA loci, a later analysis found differing TCR association rates, with DRB1 most and HLA-C fewest. The authors assumed roughly uniform sequencing depth across donors for presence/absence analyses.

CDR1 MDHEN and CDR2 SYDVKM come from the germline V gene. Trimming pared 2 bases from V and 3 bases from J, leaving 17 bases between. The CDR3 length is 16 residues. The chain employs TRBV28 and TRBJ2-7; no firm D call. Sequenced: PBMCs. The TCR sequence derives from a female donor in good health and CMV-seronegative. This CDR3 reads CASSLSGQQMSYEQYF. CDR3 bases: TGTGCCAGCAGTTTAAGTGGTCAACAGATGAGCTACGAGCAGTACTTC.